The 4 T cell receptor beta chains listed next were all sequenced from one sample in a study of CD8 T cells in Susac syndrome. RNA, at roughly 0.45 to 1 ug, was reverse transcribed with random hexamers. TCRdb ran MiXCR on the immunoSEQ multiplex PCR reads and lists one entry per CDR3 protein. The table has 55,000 to 70,000 distinct CDR3 sequences, roughly 94% seen once. The specimen was CD8+ T cells from PBMCs. The receptors stem from a human donor in good health.

The chain links TRBV29-1 to TRBJ1-1; 8 bases fit TRBD1. V lost 3 bases, J lost 4 bases, and 1 base stayed unmatched. There are 12 residues in the CDR3. Germline V gene lookup returns CDR1 SQVTM and CDR2 ANQGSEA. The CDR3 coding sequence is TGCAGCGTTGACGGACAGGGCACTGAAGCTTTCTTT. It codes for CSVDGQGTEAFF.

The chain recombines TRBV3-1 with TRBJ1-5, with a possible D match to TRBD1 (6 bases). Germline-derived CDR1 and CDR2 are LGHDT and YNNKEL (reference sequence). The CDR3 length is 15 residues. Trimming shortened V by 0 bases and J by 6 bases, and 12 bases separated the two germline ends. CDR3 DNA sequence: TGTGCCAGCAGCCAAGAAGGGGGGGGCACTCAGCCCCAGCATTTT. It yields the protein CASSQEGGGTQPQHF.

This chain joins TRBV2 and TRBJ1-2; D is undetermined. Trimming pared 7 bases from V and 6 bases from J, leaving 9 bases between. Per germline, CDR1 SNHLY and CDR2 FYNNEI. There are 11 residues in the CDR3. As DNA, the CDR3 is TGTGCCAGCATGAGAGCGGATGGCTACACCTTC. This codes for CASMRADGYTF. Combining the CDR3 with reference TRBV2 and TRBJ1-2 gives the whole variable domain EPEVTQTPSHQVTQMGQEVILRCVPISNHLYFYWYRQILGQKVEFLVSFYNNEISEKSEIFDDQFSVERPDGSNFTLKIRSTKLEDSAMYFCASMRADGYTFGSGTRLTVV.

This clonotype was found once. The chain couples TRBV12-3 or TRBV12-4 to TRBJ1-2, with 7 bases identical to TRBD1. This CDR3 contains 15 residues. With 5 bases clipped from V and 5 bases from J, the junction kept 11 bases outside the gene matches. The CDR3 coding sequence is TGTGCCAGCAGTCCGCAGGGGGAGAGTCTTTATGGCTACACCTTC. Translating gives CASSPQGESLYGYTF.